This T cell receptor (beta chain) was sequenced in a study of blood T cell repertoires in COVID-19. Study in general: Acute and convalescent COVID-19 specimens originated in the United States, Italy and Spain.

How the authors handled the data: Estimation of nucleated cell counts relied on the amplification of reference gene primers. Assay: immunoSEQ multiplex PCR; the TCRdb copy retains only in-frame clones and omits some. V and J calls and clone size are given by that table; D and trimming were obtained from the DNA. The data contain over 150,000 clones, 75% to 90% of them seen just once; the ten biggest clones take up about 7.1%. The V gene lost 6 bases and the J gene lost 5 bases, with 9 bases spanning the gap. Per germline, CDR1 SNHLY and CDR2 FYNNEI. The length of the CDR3 is 12 residues. A remark on this clone: Different DNA sequences within this sample yield the same CDR3.

The V gene is TRBV2, the J gene TRBJ2-3; D perhaps matches TRBD1 (5 bases). The sequenced sample consisted of peripheral blood. This receptor was taken from a woman in her 70s with COVID-19, enrolled during active disease. The CDR3 spells CASSRDRDTQYF. CDR3 bases: TGTGCCAGCAGCCGCGACAGAGATACGCAGTATTTT.